Listed below are T cell receptor beta chains from one sample, sequenced in a study of blood T cell repertoires in COVID-19. The data were produced by immunoSEQ multiplex PCR, yet TCRdb's version contains in-frame clones alone and is incomplete. The sample includes roughly 140,000 clones, 79% of them seen just once. The sequencing input was peripheral blood. These receptors all stem from a man aged 50-59 years with active or convalescent COVID-19. CDR3s include the opening cysteine and the closing phenylalanine or tryptophan. D genes are given only for firm matches. Some rows mark clone size as missing; the rest say once, few, many or name a class of expanded clone.

V gene: TRBV21-1
D gene: -
clone size: -
J gene: TRBJ2-7
CDR3 protein: CASSKDRLYEQYF
CDR3 DNA: TGTGCCAGCAGCAAAGACAGGCTCTACGAGCAGTACTTC

V gene: TRBV19
D gene: TRBD2
clone size: -
J gene: TRBJ2-5
CDR3 protein: CASGTSGRETQYF
CDR3 DNA: TGTGCCAGTGGGACTAGCGGGAGGGAGACCCAGTACTTC

V gene: TRBV5-1
D gene: TRBD1
clone size: once
J gene: TRBJ2-7
CDR3 protein: CASSLGTGSGEQYF
CDR3 DNA: TGCGCCAGCAGCTTGGGGACAGGGTCGGGCGAGCAGTACTTC

V gene: TRBV5-1
D gene: -
clone size: once
J gene: TRBJ1-4
CDR3 protein: CASSLGQGYGTNEKLFF
CDR3 DNA: TGCGCCAGCAGCTTGGGTCAGGGTTATGGCACTAATGAAAAACTGTTTTTT

V gene: TRBV9
D gene: TRBD2
clone size: -
J gene: TRBJ2-7
CDR3 protein: CASSVALAGASEQYF
CDR3 DNA: TGTGCCAGCAGCGTAGCTCTAGCGGGAGCGAGTGAGCAGTACTTC

V gene: TRBV5-4
D gene: -
clone size: -
J gene: TRBJ2-5
CDR3 protein: CASSSSTRRQETQYF
CDR3 DNA: TGTGCCAGCAGCTCCTCGACTAGGCGGCAGGAGACCCAGTACTTC

V gene: TRBV5-1
D gene: -
clone size: -
J gene: TRBJ1-3
CDR3 protein: CASSLAPTGTGNTIYF
CDR3 DNA: TGCGCCAGCAGCTTGGCTCCGACAGGTACAGGAAACACCATATATTTT

V gene: TRBV13
D gene: -
clone size: -
J gene: TRBJ1-2
CDR3 protein: CASSQDNTGYTF
CDR3 DNA: TGTGCCAGCAGCCAGGACAACACTGGCTACACCTTC

V gene: TRBV2
D gene: -
clone size: -
J gene: TRBJ2-3
CDR3 protein: CASSEARGPDTQYF
CDR3 DNA: TGTGCCAGCAGTGAAGCTAGGGGCCCAGATACGCAGTATTTT

V gene: TRBV9
D gene: -
clone size: -
J gene: TRBJ1-2
CDR3 protein: CASSSTGQLSYTF
CDR3 DNA: TGTGCCAGCAGCTCAACAGGGCAACTCAGCTACACCTTC

V gene: TRBV9
D gene: TRBD2
clone size: -
J gene: TRBJ2-1
CDR3 protein: CASSARTSGSQYNEQFF
CDR3 DNA: TGTGCCAGCAGCGCCCGGACTAGCGGGAGTCAGTACAATGAGCAGTTCTTC

V gene: TRBV6-5
D gene: TRBD1
clone size: -
J gene: TRBJ1-2
CDR3 protein: CASSYGTGTHYGYTF
CDR3 DNA: TGTGCCAGCAGTTACGGGACAGGGACCCACTATGGCTACACCTTC

V gene: TRBV7-9
D gene: TRBD2
clone size: -
J gene: TRBJ2-7
CDR3 protein: CASSLGLAGGQNEQYF
CDR3 DNA: TGTGCCAGCAGCTTGGGACTAGCGGGAGGGCAGAACGAGCAGTACTTC

V gene: TRBV29-1
D gene: -
clone size: -
J gene: TRBJ1-4
CDR3 protein: CSVEAGRLDEKLFF
CDR3 DNA: TGCAGCGTTGAAGCCGGGAGGTTAGATGAAAAACTGTTTTTT

V gene: TRBV28
D gene: -
clone size: many
J gene: TRBJ1-5
CDR3 protein: CASATGTQPQHF
CDR3 DNA: TGTGCCAGCGCCACAGGGACTCAGCCCCAGCATTTT

V gene: TRBV6-1
D gene: TRBD1
clone size: -
J gene: TRBJ1-5
CDR3 protein: CASSERTGYSNQPQHF
CDR3 DNA: TGTGCCAGCAGTGAGAGGACAGGTTATAGCAATCAGCCCCAGCATTTT

V gene: TRBV20-1
D gene: -
clone size: -
J gene: TRBJ2-4
CDR3 protein: CSASGRLAKNIQYF
CDR3 DNA: TGCAGTGCTAGTGGGCGGCTAGCCAAAAACATTCAGTACTTC

V gene: TRBV29-1
D gene: TRBD2
clone size: -
J gene: TRBJ2-1
CDR3 protein: CSADLAGANHEQFF
CDR3 DNA: TGCAGCGCCGACTTGGCGGGAGCGAACCATGAGCAGTTCTTC

V gene: TRBV10-3
D gene: -
clone size: -
J gene: TRBJ1-2
CDR3 protein: CAISEGGQTNYGYTF
CDR3 DNA: TGTGCCATCAGTGAGGGCGGACAGACTAACTATGGTTACACCTTC

V gene: TRBV29-1
D gene: TRBD1
clone size: -
J gene: TRBJ1-2
CDR3 protein: CSVDSQTGGDYGYTF
CDR3 DNA: TGCAGCGTTGATTCCCAAACAGGGGGCGACTATGGCTACACCTTC

V gene: TRBV28
D gene: -
clone size: -
J gene: TRBJ2-1
CDR3 protein: CASSSGNEQFF
CDR3 DNA: TGTGCCAGCAGTTCCGGCAATGAGCAGTTCTTC

V gene: TRBV9
D gene: TRBD1
clone size: once
J gene: TRBJ1-2
CDR3 protein: CASNRDSNYGYTF
CDR3 DNA: TGTGCCAGCAACCGGGACAGTAACTATGGCTACACCTTC

V gene: TRBV11-2
D gene: TRBD2
clone size: -
J gene: TRBJ2-1
CDR3 protein: CASSLGTSGRSQFF
CDR3 DNA: TGTGCCAGCAGCTTGGGGACTAGCGGGAGAAGTCAGTTCTTC

V gene: TRBV4-1
D gene: -
clone size: -
J gene: TRBJ1-5
CDR3 protein: CASSQDGGRPQHF
CDR3 DNA: TGCGCCAGCAGCCAAGATGGAGGGCGGCCCCAGCATTTT

V gene: TRBV7-3
D gene: TRBD2
clone size: -
J gene: TRBJ2-1
CDR3 protein: CASSSVPGLAYNEQFF
CDR3 DNA: TGTGCCAGCAGCTCCGTCCCGGGACTAGCTTATAATGAGCAGTTCTTC

V gene: TRBV4-2
D gene: TRBD2
clone size: -
J gene: TRBJ2-1
CDR3 protein: CASSQVSGRAYNEQFF
CDR3 DNA: TGTGCCAGCAGCCAAGTCAGCGGGAGGGCCTACAATGAGCAGTTCTTC

V gene: TRBV4-2
D gene: TRBD2
clone size: -
J gene: TRBJ2-3
CDR3 protein: CASSQAGLAIDTQYF
CDR3 DNA: TGTGCCAGCAGCCAAGCTGGACTAGCGATAGATACGCAGTATTTT

V gene: TRBV6-5
D gene: -
clone size: -
J gene: TRBJ1-1
CDR3 protein: CASSLAGPTEAFF
CDR3 DNA: TGTGCCAGCAGTTTGGCAGGGCCCACTGAAGCTTTCTTT

V gene: TRBV9
D gene: TRBD2
clone size: -
J gene: TRBJ2-1
CDR3 protein: CASSIGLAYNEQFF
CDR3 DNA: TGTGCCAGCAGCATCGGACTAGCCTACAATGAGCAGTTCTTC

V gene: TRBV10-1
D gene: -
clone size: few
J gene: TRBJ2-7
CDR3 protein: CASSESVWPPSYEQYF
CDR3 DNA: TGCGCCAGCAGTGAGTCTGTTTGGCCACCCTCCTACGAGCAGTACTTC

V gene: TRBV21-1
D gene: -
clone size: -
J gene: TRBJ2-3
CDR3 protein: CASSKLEQPFTTDTQYF
CDR3 DNA: TGTGCCAGCAGCAAACTTGAGCAACCTTTCACCACAGATACGCAGTATTTT

V gene: TRBV27
D gene: TRBD1
clone size: -
J gene: TRBJ2-7
CDR3 protein: CASSLTGDEQYF
CDR3 DNA: TGTGCCAGCAGTTTAACAGGGGACGAGCAGTACTTC

V gene: TRBV2
D gene: TRBD2
clone size: -
J gene: TRBJ2-1
CDR3 protein: CASSEFSGVYNEQFF
CDR3 DNA: TGTGCCAGCAGTGAATTTAGCGGGGTTTACAATGAGCAGTTCTTC

V gene: TRBV12-3/TRBV12-4
D gene: -
clone size: -
J gene: TRBJ1-4
CDR3 protein: CASSFRDEKLFF
CDR3 DNA: TGTGCCAGCAGTTTCAGGGATGAAAAACTGTTTTTT